These 22 T cell receptor beta chains were all obtained from the same sample, sequenced in a study of OX40 agonist ivuxolimab in advanced cancers. The table came from immunoSEQ multiplex PCR; TCRdb's copy has only in-frame clones and leaves some out. The sample shows approximately 44,000 clones, just under 95% of them seen only once. Sequences were derived from CD4+ or CD8+ T cells sorted from blood, sampled in a trial of the OX40 agonist ivuxolimab. All receptors come from an adult with an advanced solid tumor such as melanoma, head and neck, liver or kidney cancer.

The chain employs TRBV10-3 and TRBJ2-7, with a possible D match to TRBD1 (6 bases). The CDR3 length is 15 residues. V gave up 0 bases and J gave up 2 bases, with 11 bases separating them. CDR1 is ENHRY and CDR2 is SYGVKD in the germline V gene. The CDR3 DNA reads TGTGCCATCAGTGAGTCGTTCGGGACAACCTACGAGCAGTACTTC. Encoded protein: CAISESFGTTYEQYF.

CDR3 residues: CASSAGQGLLDAFF. The CDR3, as DNA: TGCGCCAGCAGCGCGGGACAGGGGCTCCTTGACGCTTTCTTT. This chain connects TRBV5-1 to TRBJ1-1; 10 bases align to TRBD1. Trimming cost V 4 bases and J 11 bases; bases outside gene matches: 11. Germline V gene lookup returns CDR1 SGHRS and CDR2 YFSETQ. This CDR3 is built from 14 residues.

The chain couples TRBV11-2 to TRBJ2-5; D is ambiguous. Per the germline V gene, CDR1 is SGHAT and CDR2 is FQNNGV. This CDR3 spans 12 amino acids. Trimming cost V 4 bases and J 5 bases, with 8 bases left between them. This chain's CDR3 is CASSYLSETQYF. In nucleotides, the CDR3 is TGTGCCAGCAGCTACCTCTCTGAGACCCAGTACTTC.

CDR3 amino acids: CASSPSASGEGETQYF. The CDR3 region has the DNA TGTGCCAGCAGCCCGTCGGCTAGCGGTGAGGGGGAGACCCAGTACTTC. This sequence joins TRBV11-3 and TRBJ2-5; the match to TRBD2 covers 7 bases. The CDR3 runs 16 residues. The J segment lost 5 bases and the V segment lost 5 bases, leaving 14 bases of the junction unmatched. CDR1 is SGHNT, CDR2 YENEEA, per germline.

V is TRBV4-2 and J is TRBJ2-3; a possible D gene is TRBD2 (6 bases). Germline-derived CDR1 and CDR2 are LGHNA and YNFKEQ. V was shortened by 6 bases and J by 0 bases, with 19 bases between the two germline ends. The CDR3 loop spans 17 amino acids. DNA of the CDR3: TGTGCCAGCAGTCAGGAGCCGGGACTTTCTAGCACAGATACGCAGTATTTT. Translation gives CASSQEPGLSSTDTQYF.

The chain has TRBV4-3 and TRBJ1-4; D is unclear. This CDR3 comprises 16 residues. V was shortened by 1 base and J by 3 bases, with 12 bases between the two germline ends. Germline assignment: CDR1 LGHNA and CDR2 YSLEER. CDR3 in amino acids: CASSQVIQNPNEKLFF. The CDR3 nucleotides read TGCGCCAGCAGCCAAGTTATCCAGAACCCTAATGAAAAACTGTTTTTT.

The V and J genes are TRBV9 and TRBJ2-7; weak D call: TRBD1 (6 bases). The CDR3 loop spans 17 amino acids. Trimming pared 1 base from V and 3 bases from J, leaving 20 bases between. Germline-derived CDR1 and CDR2 are SGDLS and YYNGEE. CDR3 region: CASSVYGAEGGNYEQYF. CDR3 sequence (DNA): TGTGCCAGCAGCGTATACGGAGCGGAAGGGGGTAACTACGAGCAGTACTTC.

The chain links TRBV9 to TRBJ2-7; a possible D gene is TRBD2 (6 bases). The CDR3 is 13 residues long. The V gene lost 3 bases and the J gene lost 0 bases, with 7 bases spanning the gap. Germline V gene sequence: CDR1 SGDLS, CDR2 YYNGEE. The CDR3 sequence is CASSGTNSYEQYF. The CDR3, as DNA: TGTGCCAGCAGCGGGACTAACTCCTACGAGCAGTACTTC.

The chain joins TRBV12-5 to TRBJ2-1; D remains unclear. The germline CDR1 and CDR2 sequences are LGHNT and FRNRAP. The CDR3 runs 14 residues. Trimming removed 7 bases at V and 0 bases at J, with 10 bases between. DNA of the CDR3: TGTGCTAGTGCTTCCGGCAGCTCCTACAATGAGCAGTTCTTC. It is translated as CASASGSSYNEQFF.

This clone was seen a handful of times. The chain is built from TRBV5-1 and TRBJ2-7, with 9 bases identical to TRBD1. The CDR3 runs to 15 residues. The J segment lost 1 base and the V segment lost 0 bases, leaving 2 bases of the junction unmatched. The germline V gene has CDR1 SGHRS and CDR2 YFSETQ. The CDR3: CASSLAGTGSYEQYF. Written as DNA, the CDR3 is TGCGCCAGCAGCTTGGCCGGGACAGGGTCCTACGAGCAGTACTTC.

This rearrangement joins TRBV27 to TRBJ2-5; TRBD1 matches at 8 bases. Matching the DNA end better, TRBJ2-7 makes the J call doubtful. The CDR3 sequence is 17 residues long. Looked up from germline, CDR1 is MNHEY and CDR2 is SMNVEV (reference sequence). The CDR3 DNA is TGTGCCAGCAGTTTGACAGTACGACAGGGGATCTCCTACGAGCAGTACTTC. This gives the protein CASSLTVRQGISYEQYF.

The gene calls are TRBV19 and TRBJ1-1, with 8 positions matching TRBD1. The CDR3 has 13 amino acids. The V and J ends lost 4 bases and 5 bases, in that order; junction bases with no gene match: 3. The germline V gene has CDR1 LNHDA and CDR2 SQIVND (reference sequence). The CDR3 region is CASSTGGWTEAFF. The DNA for the CDR3 is TGTGCCAGTAGTACAGGGGGCTGGACTGAAGCTTTCTTT.

In DNA form, the CDR3 reads TGTGCCAGCAGCGTAGGGGACGGGAGCGCAGATACGCAGTATTTT. It is translated as CASSVGDGSADTQYF. The J gene is TRBJ2-3, the V gene TRBV9; D perhaps matches TRBD2 (6 bases). This CDR3 is built from 15 residues. V shed 0 bases and J shed 4 bases, with 12 bases lying between them. Per germline, CDR1 SGDLS and CDR2 YYNGEE.

This rearrangement joins TRBV7-6 to TRBJ2-3; unclear D gene. Trimming removed 1 base from V and 0 bases from J, with 8 bases in between. The CDR3 contains 15 residues. Germline loops: CDR1 SGHVS, CDR2 FNYEAQ. CDR3 nucleotides: TGTGCCAGCAGCTTAGAGGGTGAAAGCACAGATACGCAGTATTTT. Encoded protein: CASSLEGESTDTQYF.

On this clone itself: The junction does not match germline at one end; this may be a read error. The sample holds other DNA sequences that translate to the same CDR3. This chain uses TRBV19 with TRBJ1-4; D gene uncertain. Per germline, CDR1 LNHDA and CDR2 SQIVND (reference sequence). The length of the CDR3 is 11 residues. The CDR3 here is CASSTNEKLFF. CDR3 bases: TGCGCCAGTAGTACTAATGAAAAACTGTTTTTT.

The CDR3 is CASSFGWEETQYF. DNA of the CDR3: TGTGCCAGCAGCTTCGGTTGGGAAGAGACCCAGTACTTC. V usage is TRBV6-5 and J usage is TRBJ2-5; D is undetermined. The V gene's germline CDR1 is MNHEY and CDR2 SVGAGI. Deletions cut 6 bases from V and 3 bases from J, with 11 bases between. The CDR3 runs 13 residues.

The chain uses TRBV5-4 and TRBJ2-2; TRBD2 matches at 9 bases. CDR1 is SGHNT, CDR2 YYREEE, per germline (reference sequence). After removal of 0 bases from V and 6 bases from J, the junction contained 0 bases not matched to a gene. The CDR3 has 14 amino acids. The CDR3 loop reads CASSLGLAAGELFF. In nucleotides, the CDR3 is TGTGCCAGCAGCTTGGGACTAGCGGCCGGGGAGCTGTTTTTT.

V usage is TRBV13 and J usage is TRBJ2-5, with unresolved D. The CDR3 extends over 11 amino acids. CDR1 and CDR2 from the germline V gene are PRHDT and FYEKMQ (reference sequence). Deletions cut 3 bases from V and 4 bases from J, with 3 bases between. CDR3 amino acids: CASSFRETQYF. The CDR3 region has the DNA TGTGCCAGCAGCTTCCGAGAGACCCAGTACTTC.

The CDR3 DNA follows: TGTGCCAGCAGCCGCTCGGGACAGATCTATACGCAGTATTTT. Amino acid sequence: CASSRSGQIYTQYF. The chain carries TRBV7-3 and TRBJ2-3; the match to TRBD1 covers 7 bases. CDR1 SGHTA and CDR2 FQGTGA come from the germline V gene. The CDR3 runs to 14 residues. Germline trimming cut 5 bases from V and 7 bases from J; bases unmatched to any gene: 9.

This clone occurred once. The chain is built from TRBV25-1 and TRBJ2-7; D remains unclear. Germline V gene sequence: CDR1 MGHDK, CDR2 SYGVNS. The V end lost 3 bases, the J end lost 6 bases, and 6 bases lay between the germline ends. The CDR3 contains 11 residues. The CDR3 sequence: CASSDSLEQYF. The CDR3 nucleotides read TGTGCCAGCAGTGACTCCCTCGAGCAGTACTTC.

The V gene is TRBV9, the J gene TRBJ2-7; the D gene is possibly TRBD1 (5 bases). Trimming stripped 0 bases from V and 3 bases from J, with 10 bases between. Germline V CDR1 and CDR2: SGDLS, YYNGEE. The length of the CDR3 is 14 residues. CDR3 coding DNA: TGTGCCAGCAGCGTAGGTACAGGAGACTACGAGCAGTACTTC. Protein sequence: CASSVGTGDYEQYF.

J is TRBJ1-1 and V is TRBV5-1, with 11 bases matching TRBD1. The CDR3 has 15 residues. The germline CDR1 and CDR2 sequences are SGHRS and YFSETQ. V lost 3 bases to trimming and J lost 5 bases; unmatched junction nucleotides: 6. CDR3 sequence: CASSWTGGGDTEAFF. The CDR3 region has the DNA TGCGCCAGCAGCTGGACAGGGGGCGGGGATACTGAAGCTTTCTTT.